The T cell receptor (beta chain) under discussion was sequenced for a study of STAT5B mutations in CD4+ large granular lymphocyte leukemia. The method was immunoSEQ multiplex PCR; TCRdb's version includes in-frame clones alone and lacks a portion of them. The sample shows 20,000 or so clones, 70% to 85% of them seen only once. Note on this clone: The antigen is undetermined.

Control samples were healthy donors' buffy coats. The CDR3 has 15 residues. Germline loops: CDR1 GTSNPN, CDR2 SVGIG (reference sequence). Losses at the gene ends were 1 base for V and 4 bases for J; bases not matched to a gene: 4. General study results and limits: Top patient clones used TRBV06 genes more often: 8/27 versus 2/35 in controls.

Sequences were obtained from CD4+ T cells from blood buffy coats. This rearrangement joins TRBV30 to TRBJ2-1; TRBD1 matches at 10 bases. The sequence was collected from a human donor in good health. CDR3 protein: CAWSAGTGVYNEQFF. In nucleotides, the CDR3 is TGTGCCTGGAGTGCGGGGACAGGGGTTTACAATGAGCAGTTCTTC. Full variable domain (rest looked up from reference TRBV30 and TRBJ2-1): SQTIHQWPATLVQPVGSPLSLECTVEGTSNPNLYWYRQAAGRGLQLLFYSVGIGQISSEVPQNLSASRPQDRQFILSSKKLLLSDSGFYLCAWSAGTGVYNEQFFGPGTRLTVL.